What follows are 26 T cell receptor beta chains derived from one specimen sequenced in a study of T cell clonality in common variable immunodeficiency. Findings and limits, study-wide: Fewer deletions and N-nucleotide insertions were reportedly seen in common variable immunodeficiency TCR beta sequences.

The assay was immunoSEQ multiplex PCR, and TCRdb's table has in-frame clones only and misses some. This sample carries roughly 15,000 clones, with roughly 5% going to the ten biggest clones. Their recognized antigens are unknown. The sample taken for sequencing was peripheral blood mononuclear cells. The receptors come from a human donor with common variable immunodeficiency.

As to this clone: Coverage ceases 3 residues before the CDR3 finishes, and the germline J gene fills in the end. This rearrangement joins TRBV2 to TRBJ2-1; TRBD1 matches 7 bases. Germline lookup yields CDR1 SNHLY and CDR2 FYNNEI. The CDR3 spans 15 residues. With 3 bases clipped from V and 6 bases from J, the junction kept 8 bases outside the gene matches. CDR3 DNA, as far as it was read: TGTGCCAGCAGTGACATATCATACAGGGGCAATGAG. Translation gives CASSDISYRGNE. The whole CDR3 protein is CASSDISYRGNEQFF.

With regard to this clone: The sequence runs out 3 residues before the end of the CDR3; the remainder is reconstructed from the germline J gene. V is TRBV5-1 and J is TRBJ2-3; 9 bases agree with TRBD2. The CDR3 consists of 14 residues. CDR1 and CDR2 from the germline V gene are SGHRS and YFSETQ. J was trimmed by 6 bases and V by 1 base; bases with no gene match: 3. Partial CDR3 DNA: TGCGCCAGCAGCTTGTTAGCGGGGGTGGATACG. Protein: CASSLLAGVDT. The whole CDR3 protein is CASSLLAGVDTQYF. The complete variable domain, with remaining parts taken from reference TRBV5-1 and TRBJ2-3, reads KAGVTQTPRYLIKTRGQQVTLSCSPISGHRSVSWYQQTPGQGLQFLFEYFSETQRNKGNFPGRFSGRQFSNSRSEMNVSTLELGDSALYLCASSLLAGVDTQYFGPGTRLTVL.

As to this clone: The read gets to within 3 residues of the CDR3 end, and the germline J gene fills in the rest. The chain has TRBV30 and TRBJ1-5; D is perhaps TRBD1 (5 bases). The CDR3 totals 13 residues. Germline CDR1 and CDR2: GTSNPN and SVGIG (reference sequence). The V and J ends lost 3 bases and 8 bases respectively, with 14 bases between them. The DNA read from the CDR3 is TGTGCCTGGAGCTGGCGGGGGACGGAGCCC. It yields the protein CAWSWRGTEP. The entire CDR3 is CAWSWRGTEPQHF.

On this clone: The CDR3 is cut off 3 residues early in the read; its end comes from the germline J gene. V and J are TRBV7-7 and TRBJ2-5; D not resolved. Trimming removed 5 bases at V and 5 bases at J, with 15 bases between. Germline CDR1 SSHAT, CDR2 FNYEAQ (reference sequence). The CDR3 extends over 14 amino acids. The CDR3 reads CASSPQTISETQYF. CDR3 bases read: TGTGCCAGCAGCCCACAGACAATCAGCGAGACC.

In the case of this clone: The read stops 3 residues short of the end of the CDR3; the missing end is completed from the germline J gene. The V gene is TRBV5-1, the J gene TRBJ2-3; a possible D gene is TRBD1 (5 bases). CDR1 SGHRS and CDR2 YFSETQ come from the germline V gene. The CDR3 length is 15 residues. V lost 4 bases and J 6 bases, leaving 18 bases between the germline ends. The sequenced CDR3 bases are TGCGCCAGCAGCCCCCAGGTGGGGCCTGGGGATACG. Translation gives CASSPQVGPGDT. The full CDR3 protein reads CASSPQVGPGDTQYF.

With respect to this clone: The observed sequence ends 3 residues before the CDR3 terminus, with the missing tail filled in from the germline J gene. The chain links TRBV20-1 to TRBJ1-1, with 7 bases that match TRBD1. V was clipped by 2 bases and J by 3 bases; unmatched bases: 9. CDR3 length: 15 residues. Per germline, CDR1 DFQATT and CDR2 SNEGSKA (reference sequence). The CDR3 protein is CSARHPGQKHTEAFF. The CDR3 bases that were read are TGCAGTGCTAGACATCCGGGACAGAAACACACTGAA.

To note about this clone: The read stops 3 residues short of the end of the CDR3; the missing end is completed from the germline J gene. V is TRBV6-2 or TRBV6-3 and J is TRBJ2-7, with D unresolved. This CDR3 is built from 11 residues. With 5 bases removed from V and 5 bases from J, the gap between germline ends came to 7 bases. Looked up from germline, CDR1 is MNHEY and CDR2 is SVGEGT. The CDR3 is CASSPLDEQYF. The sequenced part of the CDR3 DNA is TGTGCCAGCAGTCCACTTGACGAG.

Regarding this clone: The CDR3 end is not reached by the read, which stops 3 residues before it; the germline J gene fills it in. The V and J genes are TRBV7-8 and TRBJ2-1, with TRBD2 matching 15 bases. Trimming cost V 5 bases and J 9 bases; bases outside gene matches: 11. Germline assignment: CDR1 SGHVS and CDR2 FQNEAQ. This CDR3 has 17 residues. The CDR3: CASSPRGLAGGLGEQFF. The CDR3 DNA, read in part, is TGTGCCAGCAGCCCACGCGGACTAGCGGGAGGGCTAGGTGAG.

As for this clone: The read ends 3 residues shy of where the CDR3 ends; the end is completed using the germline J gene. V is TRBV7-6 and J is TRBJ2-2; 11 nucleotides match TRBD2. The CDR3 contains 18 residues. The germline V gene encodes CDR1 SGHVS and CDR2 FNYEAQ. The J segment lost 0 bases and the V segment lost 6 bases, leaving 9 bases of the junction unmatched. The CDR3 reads CASRVGLAGGSNTGELFF. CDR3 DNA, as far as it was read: TGTGCCAGCAGGGTTGGGCTAGCGGGGGGTTCGAACACCGGGGAG.

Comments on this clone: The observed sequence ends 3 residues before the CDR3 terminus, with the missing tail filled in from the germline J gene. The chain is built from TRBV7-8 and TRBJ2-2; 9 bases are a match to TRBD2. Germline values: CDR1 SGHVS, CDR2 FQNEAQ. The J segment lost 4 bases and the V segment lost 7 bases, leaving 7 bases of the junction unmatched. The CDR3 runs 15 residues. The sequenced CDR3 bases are TGTGCCAGCACTCCTATAGCGGGAGCCACCGGGGAG. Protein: CASTPIAGATGE. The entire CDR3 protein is CASTPIAGATGELFF.

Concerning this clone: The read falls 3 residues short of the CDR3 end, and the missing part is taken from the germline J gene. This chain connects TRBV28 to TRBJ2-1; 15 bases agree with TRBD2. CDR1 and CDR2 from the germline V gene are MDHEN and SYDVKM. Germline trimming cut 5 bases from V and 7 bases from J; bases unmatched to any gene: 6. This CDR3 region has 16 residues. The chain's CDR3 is CASSPPGLAGGNEQFF. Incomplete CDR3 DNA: TGTGCCAGCAGTCCGCCGGGACTAGCGGGGGGAAATGAG.

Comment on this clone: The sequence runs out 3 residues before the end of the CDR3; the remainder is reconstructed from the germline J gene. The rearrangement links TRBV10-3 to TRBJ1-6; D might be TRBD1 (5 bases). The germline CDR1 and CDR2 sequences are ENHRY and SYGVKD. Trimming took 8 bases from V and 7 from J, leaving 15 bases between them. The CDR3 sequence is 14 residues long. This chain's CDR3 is CAIGLDSYNSPLHF. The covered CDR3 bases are TGTGCCATCGGGCTAGACAGCTACAATTCACCC.

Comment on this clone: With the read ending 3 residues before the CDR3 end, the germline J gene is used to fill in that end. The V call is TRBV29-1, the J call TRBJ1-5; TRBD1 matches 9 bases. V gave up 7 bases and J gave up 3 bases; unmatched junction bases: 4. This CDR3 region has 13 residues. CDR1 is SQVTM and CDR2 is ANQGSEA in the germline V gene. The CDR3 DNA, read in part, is TGCAGCGGTGGACAGGGGCTCAATCAGCCC. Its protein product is CSGGQGLNQP. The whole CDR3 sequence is CSGGQGLNQPQHF. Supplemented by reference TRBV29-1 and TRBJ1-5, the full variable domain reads SAVISQKPSRDICQRGTSLTIQCQVDSQVTMMFWYRQQPGQSLTLIATANQGSEATYESGFVIDKFPISRPNLTFSTLTVSNMSPEDSSIYLCSGGQGLNQPQHFGDGTRLSIL.

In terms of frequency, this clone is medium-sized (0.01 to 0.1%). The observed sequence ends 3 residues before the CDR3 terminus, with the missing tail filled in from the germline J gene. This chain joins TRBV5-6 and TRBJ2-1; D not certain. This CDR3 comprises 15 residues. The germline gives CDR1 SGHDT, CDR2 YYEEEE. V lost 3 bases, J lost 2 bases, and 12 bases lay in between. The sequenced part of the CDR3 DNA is TGTGCCAGCAGCTCGCTAGATATTGCCTACAATGAG. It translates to CASSSLDIAYNE. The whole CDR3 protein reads CASSSLDIAYNEQFF.

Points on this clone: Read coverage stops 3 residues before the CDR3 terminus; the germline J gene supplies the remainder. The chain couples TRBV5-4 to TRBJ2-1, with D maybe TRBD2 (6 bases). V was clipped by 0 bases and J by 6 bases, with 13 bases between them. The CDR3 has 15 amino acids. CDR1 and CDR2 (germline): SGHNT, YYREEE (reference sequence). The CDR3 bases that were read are TGTGCCAGCAGCTTGGGGGCGGGGCCAGCCAATGAG. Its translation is CASSLGAGPANE. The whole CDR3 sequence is CASSLGAGPANEQFF. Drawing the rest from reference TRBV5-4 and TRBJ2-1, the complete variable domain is ETGVTQSPTHLIKTRGQQVTLRCSSQSGHNTVSWYQQALGQGPQFIFQYYREEENGRGNFPPRFSGLQFPNYSSELNVNALELDDSALYLCASSLGAGPANEQFFGPGTRLTVL.

The CDR3 sequence is CASSLSGDGYTF. The part of the CDR3 DNA that was read is TGTGCCAGCTCCCTCTCAGGGGACGGC. The chain joins TRBV18 to TRBJ1-2, with a tentative D call TRBD1 (6 bases). The read ends 3 residues before the CDR3 terminus; that terminus is restored from the germline J gene. The CDR3 spans 12 residues. Germline V gives CDR1 KGHSH, CDR2 LQKENI. Together with reference TRBV18 and TRBJ1-2, the CDR3 gives the full variable domain: NAGVMQNPRHLVRRRGQEARLRCSPMKGHSHVYWYRQLPEEGLKFMVYLQKENIIDESGMPKERFSAEFPKEGPSILRIQQVVRGDSAAYFCASSLSGDGYTFGSGTRLTVV.

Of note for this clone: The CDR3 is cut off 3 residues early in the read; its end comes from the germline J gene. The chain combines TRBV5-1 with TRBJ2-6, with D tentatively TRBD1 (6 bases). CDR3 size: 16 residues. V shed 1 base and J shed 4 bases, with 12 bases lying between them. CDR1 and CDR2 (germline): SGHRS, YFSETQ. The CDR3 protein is CASSLSAGAGANVLTF. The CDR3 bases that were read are TGCGCCAGCAGCTTGAGCGCAGGGGCCGGGGCCAACGTC.

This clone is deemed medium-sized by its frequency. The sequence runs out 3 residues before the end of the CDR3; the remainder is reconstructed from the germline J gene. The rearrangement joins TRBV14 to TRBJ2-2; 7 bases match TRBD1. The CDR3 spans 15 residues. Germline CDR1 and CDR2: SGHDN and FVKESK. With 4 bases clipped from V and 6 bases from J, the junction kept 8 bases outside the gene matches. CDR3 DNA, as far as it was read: TGTGCCAGCAGCCGAACAGGGGTGAATGCCGGGGAG. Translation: CASSRTGVNAGE. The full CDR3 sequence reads CASSRTGVNAGELFF.

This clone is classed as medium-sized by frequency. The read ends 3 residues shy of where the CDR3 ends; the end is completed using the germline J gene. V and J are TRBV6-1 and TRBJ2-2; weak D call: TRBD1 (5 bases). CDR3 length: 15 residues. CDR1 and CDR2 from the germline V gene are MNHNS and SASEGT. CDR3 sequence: CASSEDPGGHSRLFF. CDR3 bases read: TGTGCCAGCAGTGAAGACCCCGGCGGACACTCCCGG.

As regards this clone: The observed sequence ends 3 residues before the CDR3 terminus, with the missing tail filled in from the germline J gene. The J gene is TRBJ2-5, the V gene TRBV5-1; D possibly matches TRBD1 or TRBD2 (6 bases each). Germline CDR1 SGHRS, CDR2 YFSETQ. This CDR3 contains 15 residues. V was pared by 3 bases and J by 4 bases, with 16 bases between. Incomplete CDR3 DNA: TGCGCCAGCAGCTCCAGGGGAGGAGGAGGAGAGACC. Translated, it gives CASSSRGGGGET. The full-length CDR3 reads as CASSSRGGGGETQYF.

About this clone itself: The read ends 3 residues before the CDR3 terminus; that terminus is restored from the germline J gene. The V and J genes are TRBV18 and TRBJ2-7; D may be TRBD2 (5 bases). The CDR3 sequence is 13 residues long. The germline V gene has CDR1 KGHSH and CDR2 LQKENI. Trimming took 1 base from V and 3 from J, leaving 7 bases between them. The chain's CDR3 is CASSPHEGYEQYF. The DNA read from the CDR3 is TGTGCCAGCTCACCACATGAGGGCTACGAG.

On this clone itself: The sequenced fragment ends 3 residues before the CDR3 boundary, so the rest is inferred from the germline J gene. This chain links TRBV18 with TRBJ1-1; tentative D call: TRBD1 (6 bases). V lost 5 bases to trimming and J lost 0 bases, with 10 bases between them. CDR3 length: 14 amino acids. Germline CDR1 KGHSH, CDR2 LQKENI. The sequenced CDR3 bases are TGTGCCAGCTCAGCCGACAGGATGAACACTGAA. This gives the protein CASSADRMNTE. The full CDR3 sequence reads CASSADRMNTEAFF.

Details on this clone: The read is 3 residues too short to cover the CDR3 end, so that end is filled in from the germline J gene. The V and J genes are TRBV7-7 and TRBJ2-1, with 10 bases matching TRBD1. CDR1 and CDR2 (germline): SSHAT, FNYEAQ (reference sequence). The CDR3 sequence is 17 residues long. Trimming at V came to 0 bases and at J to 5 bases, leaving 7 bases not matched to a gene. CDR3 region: CASSLAVTGTGDNEQFF. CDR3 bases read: TGTGCCAGCAGCTTAGCTGTCACCGGGACAGGGGACAATGAG.

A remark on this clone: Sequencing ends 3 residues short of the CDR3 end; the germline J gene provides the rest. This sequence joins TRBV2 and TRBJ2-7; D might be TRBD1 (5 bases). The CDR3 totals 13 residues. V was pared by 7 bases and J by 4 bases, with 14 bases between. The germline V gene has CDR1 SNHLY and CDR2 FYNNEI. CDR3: CASKGNPVYEQYF. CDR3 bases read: TGTGCCAGCAAGGGGAATCCCGTGTACGAG.

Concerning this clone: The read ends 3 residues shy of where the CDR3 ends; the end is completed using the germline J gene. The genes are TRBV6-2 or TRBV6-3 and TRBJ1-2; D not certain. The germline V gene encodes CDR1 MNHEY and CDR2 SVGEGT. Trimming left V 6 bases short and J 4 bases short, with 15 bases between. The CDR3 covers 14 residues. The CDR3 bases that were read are TGTGCCAGCAGGACCTTTGACATCGGCTATGGC. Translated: CASRTFDIGYG. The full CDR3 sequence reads CASRTFDIGYGYTF.

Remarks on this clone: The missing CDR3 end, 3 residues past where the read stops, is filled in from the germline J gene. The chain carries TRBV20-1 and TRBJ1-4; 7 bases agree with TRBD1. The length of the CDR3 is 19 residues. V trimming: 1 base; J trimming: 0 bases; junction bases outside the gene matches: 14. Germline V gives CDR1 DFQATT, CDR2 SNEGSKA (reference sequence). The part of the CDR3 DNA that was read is TGCAGTGCTAGAGTGGGGCCGGAGACAGGGATCACAACTAATGAAAAA. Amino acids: CSARVGPETGITTNEK. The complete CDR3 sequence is CSARVGPETGITTNEKLFF.